This T cell receptor (beta chain) was identified in a study of metastatic and nonmetastatic thyroid tumors. By frequency in the sample, this clone is medium-sized. Per the germline V gene, CDR1 is DFQATT and CDR2 is SNEGSKA (reference sequence). The CDR3 runs to 14 residues. V lost 3 bases, J lost 1 base, and 11 bases lay in between. No patient received treatment before thyroid surgery. TCRdb reanalyzed the PCR reads with MiXCR. The profile shows 15,000 to 20,000 clones, about 32% of them singletons. The sequence came from a male donor with papillary thyroid cancer or a benign thyroid nodule (not recorded which). Some clones in this sample may be carry-over from other donors' samples. V usage is TRBV20-1 and J usage is TRBJ2-3; TRBD2 is a possible D gene (5 bases). Sequenced: tumor tissue. The CDR3 reads CSARRRGRTDTQYF. For the CDR3, the DNA is TGCAGTGCTAGGAGGCGCGGGCGCACAGATACGCAGTATTTT.